The 23 T cell receptor beta chains given below trace back to one sample, sequenced in a study of shared clonotypes between healthy human individuals. Cells designated naive CD8 were CD45RO-negative and were positively selected for CCR7, with terminally differentiated effector memory CD45RA+ cells excluded. The method was immunoSEQ multiplex PCR; TCRdb's version includes in-frame clones alone and lacks a portion of them. The sample lists nearly 600,000 clones; about 95% were seen once. The sample taken for sequencing was naive CD8+ T cells sorted from blood. The receptors shown here come from a woman in her thirties in good health.

The V and J genes are TRBV7-9 and TRBJ2-2, with TRBD2 identical over 10 bases. This CDR3 has 16 residues. CDR1 is SEHNR and CDR2 is FQNEAQ in the germline V gene (reference sequence). With V trimmed by 6 bases and J by 3 bases, 7 bases remained unmatched. The CDR3 reads CASRATSGIDTGELFF. CDR3 coding DNA: TGTGCCAGCAGGGCAACTAGCGGGATCGACACCGGGGAGCTGTTTTTT.

The rearrangement uses TRBV7-9 and TRBJ2-2; tentative D call: TRBD2 (5 bases). The V gene's germline CDR1 is SEHNR and CDR2 FQNEAQ (reference sequence). The CDR3 totals 16 residues. V dropped 1 base and J dropped 6 bases, with 15 bases sitting between them. CDR3 residues: CASSLVSAGGPGELFF. In DNA form, the CDR3 reads TGTGCCAGCAGCTTAGTTTCGGCTGGAGGCCCCGGGGAGCTGTTTTTT.

The J gene is TRBJ2-7, the V gene TRBV9; 7 positions agree with TRBD2. After removal of 3 bases from V and 0 bases from J, the junction contained 6 bases not matched to a gene. CDR3 length equals 15 residues. Germline loops: CDR1 SGDLS, CDR2 YYNGEE. CDR3 nucleotide sequence: TGTGCCAGCAGCGCGGGGGGTGGAAGCTCCTACGAGCAGTACTTC. This sequence encodes CASSAGGGSSYEQYF.

This chain connects TRBV13 to TRBJ1-1; D unresolved. The germline CDR1 and CDR2 sequences are PRHDT and FYEKMQ (reference sequence). The CDR3 covers 12 residues. V was pared by 4 bases and J by 11 bases, with 14 bases between. The CDR3: CASSSPETEAFF. The CDR3 DNA reads as TGTGCCAGCAGCTCACCTGAAACGGAGGCTTTCTTT.

This chain joins TRBV7-6 and TRBJ1-1; 7 bases line up with TRBD1. Trimming took 5 bases from V and 6 from J; bases not matched to a gene: 12. The CDR3 spans 15 residues. Germline CDR1 reads SGHVS; CDR2 reads FNYEAQ. The CDR3 bases are TGTGCCAGCAGCGCTAGCTTGGGACAGCACGCTGAAGCTTTCTTT. It is translated as CASSASLGQHAEAFF.

This sequence joins TRBV28 and TRBJ1-5; D might be TRBD1 (5 bases). The CDR3 extends over 14 amino acids. CDR1 is MDHEN and CDR2 is SYDVKM in the germline V gene. Trimming left V 7 bases short and J 4 bases short, with 14 bases between. This CDR3 is CASNLGGVNQPQHF. The CDR3 nucleotides are TGTGCCAGCAACCTGGGGGGGGTAAATCAGCCCCAGCATTTT.

This clone was found once. The rearrangement links TRBV15 to TRBJ1-2; D ambiguous. The CDR3 spans 14 residues. Germline V gene data show CDR1 as LNHNV and CDR2 as YYDKDF (reference sequence). With 0 bases removed from V and 1 base from J, the gap between germline ends came to 6 bases. For the CDR3, the DNA is TGTGCCACCAGCAGAGATACCGATAACTATGGCTACACCTTC. Protein sequence: CATSRDTDNYGYTF.

V is TRBV19 and J is TRBJ1-4; the D gene is possibly TRBD1 (6 bases). Germline values: CDR1 LNHDA, CDR2 SQIVND (reference sequence). CDR3 length equals 15 residues. The V end was cut by 0 bases, the J end by 10 bases, with 15 bases between. CDR3 in DNA: TGTGCCAGTAGTATAGATCAACTCAAAGGGGGAAAACTGTTTTTT. This sequence encodes CASSIDQLKGGKLFF.

The chain recombines TRBV2 with TRBJ2-1; 11 nucleotides agree with TRBD2. Germline CDR1 and CDR2: SNHLY and FYNNEI. The CDR3 extends over 12 amino acids. J lost 10 bases, V lost 8 bases, and 4 bases had no gene match. The CDR3 here is CASWGLADEQFF. The DNA for the CDR3 is TGTGCCAGCTGGGGACTAGCGGACGAGCAGTTCTTC.

The CDR3 loop reads CASSLIAGGHHEQFF. The CDR3 DNA reads TGTGCCAGCAGCTTAATAGCGGGAGGCCACCATGAGCAGTTCTTC. The chain recombines TRBV7-7 with TRBJ2-1, with TRBD2 matching 10 bases. The CDR3 has 15 residues. Germline V gives CDR1 SSHAT, CDR2 FNYEAQ (reference sequence). After removal of 2 bases from V and 8 bases from J, the junction contained 6 bases not matched to a gene.

The chain carries TRBV6-5 and TRBJ1-3; D gene uncertain. CDR3 length: 13 amino acids. V lost 6 bases to trimming and J lost 8 bases, with 14 bases between them. CDR1 and CDR2 (germline): MNHEY, SVGAGI. CDR3 bases: TGTGCCAGCAGCGACATTCTTCGGGACACCATATATTTT. Translated, it gives CASSDILRDTIYF.

The rearrangement links TRBV19 to TRBJ1-1; D perhaps matches TRBD1 (6 bases). The CDR3 is made up of 15 amino acids. V dropped 3 bases and J dropped 4 bases, with 15 bases sitting between them. The germline gives CDR1 LNHDA, CDR2 SQIVND (reference sequence). The CDR3 sequence is CASSMEAGVVTEAFF. The CDR3, as DNA: TGTGCCAGTAGTATGGAAGCAGGGGTCGTCACTGAAGCTTTCTTT.

CDR3 amino acids: CASSLGQLYEQYF. The CDR3, as DNA: TGTGCCAGCAGCTTAGGGCAGCTTTACGAGCAGTACTTC. This rearrangement joins TRBV7-2 to TRBJ2-7; D is undetermined. V lost 1 base and J 4 bases, leaving 8 bases between the germline ends. The CDR3 runs 13 residues. Germline V lookup: CDR1 SGHTA, CDR2 FQGNSA.

This clone was detected once. V usage is TRBV30 and J usage is TRBJ2-3; possible D gene TRBD2, 6 bases. Germline CDR1 reads GTSNPN; CDR2 reads SVGIG (reference sequence). CDR3 size: 12 residues. V lost 5 bases to trimming and J lost 1 base, with 7 bases between them. This CDR3 reads CAWASGTDTQYF. The DNA of the CDR3 is TGTGCCTGGGCTAGCGGCACAGATACGCAGTATTTT.

This clone was observed a single time. The J gene is TRBJ1-3, the V gene TRBV5-1; D gene uncertain. Looked up from germline, CDR1 is SGHRS and CDR2 is YFSETQ. Trimming pared 4 bases from V and 4 bases from J, leaving 18 bases between. There are 16 residues in the CDR3. As DNA, the CDR3 is TGCGCCAGCAGCCAGTCGAGCGAGGGAACAGGAAACACCATATATTTT. This encodes CASSQSSEGTGNTIYF.

This clone was observed a single time. This chain joins TRBV11-1 and TRBJ2-7; 11 bases line up with TRBD2. The CDR3 extends over 16 amino acids. V shed 0 bases and J 4 bases; nucleotides not matched to a gene: 5. Germline V gives CDR1 SGHAT, CDR2 FQDESV (reference sequence). In nucleotides, the CDR3 is TGTGCCAGCAGCTTAGCCGTCTCTAGCGGGAGGTACGAGCAGTACTTC. Translating it yields CASSLAVSSGRYEQYF.

V usage is TRBV15 and J usage is TRBJ2-7; 8 bases are shared with TRBD2. V dropped 0 bases and J dropped 6; count of bases not matched to a gene: 7. The CDR3 is 15 residues long. Germline V gives CDR1 LNHNV, CDR2 YYDKDF (reference sequence). CDR3 sequence: CATSREGTRYGEQYF. The CDR3 region has the DNA TGTGCCACCAGCAGAGAAGGGACTAGATATGGCGAGCAGTACTTC. The whole variable domain, filled in from reference TRBV15 and TRBJ2-7, reads DAMVIQNPRYQVTQFGKPVTLSCSQTLNHNVMYWYQQKSSQAPKLLFHYYDKDFNNEADTPDNFQSRRPNTSFCFLDIRSPGLGDTAMYLCATSREGTRYGEQYFGPGTRLTVT.

This clone was counted a single time. The V and J genes are TRBV29-1 and TRBJ2-7; no definite D call. This CDR3 has 14 amino acids. Per germline, CDR1 SQVTM and CDR2 ANQGSEA. Trimming removed 4 bases from V and 0 bases from J, with 13 bases in between. CDR3 sequence: CSVVWRSNSYEQYF. The CDR3 region has the DNA TGCAGCGTTGTTTGGCGGAGTAACTCCTACGAGCAGTACTTC.

J is TRBJ2-7 and V is TRBV7-8, with D possibly matching TRBD2 (5 bases). The V end lost 8 bases, the J end lost 0 bases, and 14 bases lay between the germline ends. The CDR3 has 14 amino acids. Germline V gene data show CDR1 as SGHVS and CDR2 as FQNEAQ. The CDR3 coding sequence is TGTGCCAGCGGGCCGGAGGATCTCTCCTACGAGCAGTACTTC. It codes for CASGPEDLSYEQYF.

The V and J genes are TRBV7-9 and TRBJ2-7, with 10 nucleotides matching TRBD2. The germline gives CDR1 SEHNR, CDR2 FQNEAQ (reference sequence). J was trimmed by 3 bases and V by 1 base; bases with no gene match: 3. This CDR3 has 15 residues. In nucleotides, the CDR3 is TGTGCCAGCAGCTTAGTAATAGCGGGAGGCTACGAGCAGTACTTC. Its translation: CASSLVIAGGYEQYF.

This sequence joins TRBV6-5 and TRBJ2-7, with D tentatively TRBD2 (5 bases). Germline V lookup: CDR1 MNHEY, CDR2 SVGAGI. The CDR3 is 15 residues long. Trimming left V 6 bases short and J 3 bases short, with 18 bases between. CDR3: CASSQNPGTNYEQYF. The CDR3 nucleotides are TGTGCCAGCAGCCAAAACCCGGGAACCAACTACGAGCAGTACTTC.

The genes are TRBV28 and TRBJ2-5, with D unclear. CDR3 length: 18 amino acids. The germline V gene has CDR1 MDHEN and CDR2 SYDVKM. V gave up 1 base and J gave up 1 base, with 19 bases separating them. CDR3: CASSLFVWGRQFQETQYF. The CDR3 DNA sequence: TGTGCCAGCAGTTTATTTGTCTGGGGTAGACAATTCCAAGAGACCCAGTACTTC.

The rearrangement links TRBV10-3 to TRBJ2-7; D remains unclear. Germline V gives CDR1 ENHRY, CDR2 SYGVKD. CDR3 length: 13 amino acids. V gave up 4 bases and J gave up 1 base, with 8 bases separating them. The CDR3 loop reads CAISADGSYEQYF. In DNA, the CDR3 is TGTGCCATCAGTGCGGACGGGTCCTACGAGCAGTACTTC.